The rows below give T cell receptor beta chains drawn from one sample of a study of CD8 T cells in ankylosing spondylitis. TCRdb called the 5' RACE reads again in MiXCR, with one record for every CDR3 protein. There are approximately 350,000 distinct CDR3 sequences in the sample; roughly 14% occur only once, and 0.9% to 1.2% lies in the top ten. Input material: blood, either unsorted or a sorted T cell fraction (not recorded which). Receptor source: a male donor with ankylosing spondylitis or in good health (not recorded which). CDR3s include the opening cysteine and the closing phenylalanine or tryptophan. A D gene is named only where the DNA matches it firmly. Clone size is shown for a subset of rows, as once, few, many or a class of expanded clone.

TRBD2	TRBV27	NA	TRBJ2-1	CASTLGGRGGRVEQFF	TGTGCCAGCACCCTCGGCGGGCGGGGGGGCCGAGTTGAGCAGTTCTTC
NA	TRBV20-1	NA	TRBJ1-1	CSARRQGTTEAFF	TGCAGTGCTAGACGCCAGGGGACCACTGAAGCTTTCTTT
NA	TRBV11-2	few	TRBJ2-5	CASSDWGLGKTQYF	TGTGCCAGCAGCGACTGGGGGTTAGGGAAGACCCAGTACTTC
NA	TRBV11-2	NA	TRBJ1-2	CASSLIAGSYGYTF	TGTGCCAGCAGCTTAATAGCAGGGAGCTATGGCTACACCTTC
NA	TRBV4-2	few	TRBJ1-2	CASSLTRDVIGYTF	TGTGCCAGCAGCTTAACGCGGGATGTGATCGGCTACACCTTC
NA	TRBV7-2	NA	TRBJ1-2	CASSSGPRSGYTF	TGTGCCAGCAGCTCGGGACCGCGCAGTGGCTACACCTTC
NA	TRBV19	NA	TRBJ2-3	CASRNPSWDKGTDTQYF	TGTGCCAGTAGGAACCCATCGTGGGACAAAGGCACAGATACGCAGTATTTT
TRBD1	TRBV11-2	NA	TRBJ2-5	CASSSRDRKTQYF	TGTGCCAGCAGCTCTCGGGACAGGAAGACCCAGTACTTC
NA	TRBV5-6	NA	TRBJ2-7	CASSFVGGISAQYF	TGTGCCAGCAGCTTTGTGGGGGGAATTAGTGCGCAGTACTTC
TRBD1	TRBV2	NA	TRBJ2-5	CASSEQGQTQETQYF	TGTGCCAGCAGTGAACAGGGACAGACCCAAGAGACCCAGTACTTC
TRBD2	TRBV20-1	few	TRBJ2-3	CSAATSGGAWADTQYF	TGCAGTGCAGCGACTAGCGGGGGGGCCTGGGCAGATACGCAGTATTTT
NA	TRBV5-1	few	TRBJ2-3	CASSPRTGVTDTQYF	TGCGCCAGCAGCCCCCGGACGGGGGTCACAGATACGCAGTATTTT
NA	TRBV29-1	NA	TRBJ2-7	CSVVGTYEQYF	TGCAGCGTTGTCGGGACCTACGAGCAGTACTTC
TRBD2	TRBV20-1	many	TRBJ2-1	CSAGLAGGRGYNEQFF	TGCAGTGCTGGTTTAGCGGGGGGCCGGGGTTACAATGAGCAGTTCTTC
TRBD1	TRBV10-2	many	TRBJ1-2	CASRASTGIYGYTF	TGCGCCAGCAGGGCATCGACAGGGATCTATGGCTACACCTTC
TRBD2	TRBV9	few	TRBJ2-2	CASSVRPGLGYTGELFF	TGTGCCAGCAGCGTACGGCCGGGACTAGGATATACCGGGGAGCTGTTTTTT